These 15 T cell receptor beta chains share one sample of origin, sequenced in a study of blood T cells in healthy people across ages. Alongside a J-beta primer mix, a sample-barcoded 5' primer served in a second PCR lasting roughly 7 to 11 cycles. Via MiXCR, TCRdb re-called the 5' RACE reads, giving one row per CDR3 protein. The sample includes 1,300,000 or so distinct CDR3 sequences, approximately 59% of them seen just once. Sequencing used blood. The receptor source for this set is a man aged 18 to 30 in good health.

V usage is TRBV5-1 and J usage is TRBJ2-7; the D is unclear. Germline CDR1 SGHRS, CDR2 YFSETQ. CDR3 length equals 15 residues. V was shortened by 0 bases and J by 3 bases, with 13 bases between the two germline ends. CDR3 loop: CASSLVPQYNYEQYF. The CDR3 coding sequence is TGCGCCAGCAGCTTGGTTCCTCAATACAACTACGAGCAGTACTTC.

The chain has TRBV6-2 or TRBV6-3 and TRBJ1-6, with D possibly being TRBD1 (5 bases). V was trimmed by 4 bases and J by 6 bases, leaving 16 bases between them. This CDR3 contains 16 residues. In germline, CDR1 is MNHEY, CDR2 SVGEGT. This CDR3 reads CASSLPRERRNSPLHF. CDR3 coding DNA: TGTGCCAGCAGTTTGCCCAGGGAACGTCGTAATTCACCCCTCCACTTT.

Only one count was recorded for this clonotype. The chain recombines TRBV20-1 with TRBJ2-1; D not certain. The V gene lost 6 bases and the J gene lost 4 bases, with 10 bases spanning the gap. The germline CDR1 and CDR2 sequences are DFQATT and SNEGSKA (reference sequence). This CDR3 has 12 residues. The CDR3 is CSAPKAYNEQFF. In DNA, the CDR3 is TGCAGTGCCCCAAAGGCGTACAATGAGCAGTTCTTC.

This chain links TRBV6-2 or TRBV6-3 with TRBJ2-3, with 8 bases aligning to TRBD2. This CDR3 has 13 amino acids. The V gene end was trimmed by 4 bases and the J gene end by 12 bases; junction bases not matched to a gene: 9. Per the germline V gene, CDR1 is MNHEY and CDR2 is SVGEGT. In DNA form, the CDR3 reads TGTGCCAGCAGTTTAACGGGACTAGGAGCCCAGTATTTT. This sequence encodes CASSLTGLGAQYF.

The V gene is TRBV6-6, the J gene TRBJ2-4, with 10 bases fitting TRBD2. After removal of 6 bases from V and 13 bases from J, the junction contained 12 bases not matched to a gene. The CDR3 contains 14 residues. Germline V gene data show CDR1 as MNHNY and CDR2 as SVGAGI (reference sequence). The CDR3 DNA sequence: TGTGCCAGCAGAGCTAGCGGGAGAACCGGGGAGCAGTACTTC. It translates to CASRASGRTGEQYF.

This clonotype was picked up a small number of times. The rearrangement uses TRBV5-1 and TRBJ1-1; unclear D gene. Trimming left V 0 bases short and J 1 base short, with 7 bases between. The CDR3 contains 14 residues. The germline V gene has CDR1 SGHRS and CDR2 YFSETQ. Written as DNA, the CDR3 is TGCGCCAGCAGCTTGGCTACGGGGAACACTGAAGCTTTCTTT. Translation gives CASSLATGNTEAFF.

V and J are TRBV24-1 and TRBJ2-1; 8 bases fit TRBD1. V lost 3 bases, J lost 3 bases, and 6 bases stayed unmatched. This CDR3 has 16 residues. Germline CDR1 and CDR2: KGHDR and SFDVKD. CDR3 protein: CATSDGDRFSYNEQFF. Written as DNA, the CDR3 is TGTGCCACCAGTGATGGGGACAGGTTCAGCTACAATGAGCAGTTCTTC.

The chain uses TRBV12-3 or TRBV12-4 and TRBJ2-3, with 12 bases matching TRBD2. The length of the CDR3 is 17 residues. With 2 bases clipped from V and 4 bases from J, the junction kept 7 bases outside the gene matches. The CDR3 spells CASSLITSGRIADTQYF. For the CDR3, the DNA is TGTGCCAGCAGTTTAATAACTAGCGGGAGGATAGCAGATACGCAGTATTTT.

V and J are TRBV28 and TRBJ1-2, with no clear D. The V gene lost 2 bases and the J gene lost 9 bases, with 16 bases spanning the gap. Germline V lookup: CDR1 MDHEN, CDR2 SYDVKM. The length of the CDR3 is 14 residues. CDR3 region: CASSLVGPTRSYTF. The CDR3, as DNA: TGTGCCAGCAGTTTAGTAGGCCCGACTAGGAGCTACACCTTC.

This clonotype was detected only once. This rearrangement joins TRBV7-6 to TRBJ2-7; D perhaps matches TRBD2 (5 bases). The CDR3 covers 13 residues. V was shortened by 6 bases and J by 3 bases, with 12 bases between the two germline ends. Germline CDR1 SGHVS, CDR2 FNYEAQ. In DNA, the CDR3 is TGTGCCAGCAGTATCAGCGGCTTCTACGAGCAGTACTTC. It specifies CASSISGFYEQYF.

This clonotype has a single count. The chain combines TRBV5-6 with TRBJ2-1; D unresolved. V was clipped by 0 bases and J by 8 bases, with 9 bases between them. The CDR3 extends over 13 amino acids. Germline values: CDR1 SGHDT, CDR2 YYEEEE. The CDR3 here is CASSLVEVDEQFF. As DNA, the CDR3 is TGTGCCAGCAGCTTGGTAGAAGTGGATGAGCAGTTCTTC.

The CDR3: CSVEQGLPLSYNEQFF. In nucleotides, the CDR3 is TGCAGCGTAGAGCAGGGACTACCACTCTCCTACAATGAGCAGTTCTTC. This rearrangement joins TRBV29-1 to TRBJ2-1, with 7 bases identical to TRBD2. Germline V gives CDR1 SQVTM, CDR2 ANQGSEA. CDR3 length: 16 residues. The junction had 11 bases not matched to a gene; V was cut back by 6 bases and J by 0 bases.

V and J are TRBV28 and TRBJ2-4; 8 bases agree with TRBD1. Trimming cost V 8 bases and J 5 bases; bases outside gene matches: 2. CDR3 length: 12 residues. Germline-derived CDR1 and CDR2 are MDHEN and SYDVKM. CDR3 amino acids: CASAGGQNIQYF. CDR3 coding DNA: TGTGCCAGCGCAGGGGGCCAAAACATTCAGTACTTC. Supplemented by reference TRBV28 and TRBJ2-4, the full variable domain reads DVKVTQSSRYLVKRTGEKVFLECVQDMDHENMFWYRQDPGLGLRLIYFSYDVKMKEKGDIPEGYSVSREKKERFSLILESASTNQTSMYLCASAGGQNIQYFGAGTRLSVL.

The rearrangement joins TRBV18 to TRBJ1-6, with unresolved D. With 3 bases removed from V and 11 bases from J, the gap between germline ends came to 11 bases. The germline CDR1 and CDR2 sequences are KGHSH and LQKENI. This CDR3 region has 13 residues. CDR3 protein: CASSPRTATPLHF. CDR3 bases: TGTGCCAGCTCACCCCGGACCGCAACACCCCTCCACTTT. The full variable domain, rest sourced from reference TRBV18 and TRBJ1-6, is NAGVMQNPRHLVRRRGQEARLRCSPMKGHSHVYWYRQLPEEGLKFMVYLQKENIIDESGMPKERFSAEFPKEGPSILRIQQVVRGDSAAYFCASSPRTATPLHFGNGTRLTVT.

This clonotype has just a few counts. Its ends do not fully match the called genes, so a read error is possible. The chain uses TRBV7-2 and TRBJ2-7; D gene ambiguous. The CDR3 spans 8 residues. The germline CDR1 and CDR2 sequences are SGHTA and FQGNSA. Here the CDR3 DNA reads TGTGCCAGCACCCCTGGGTTCTTC. Translation: CASTPGFF.